This record looks at one TCR beta chain sequence and its context. The data were obtained in a study of blood T cell repertoires in COVID-19. Study-level background: COVID-19 samples collected from the United States, Italy and Spain covered acute and convalescent phases. T cells, B-cell-depleted T cells, or PBMCs provided the cDNA or gDNA that served as material.

As originally analysed: Amplified reference gene primers provided the basis for estimating nucleated cell counts. Here immunoSEQ multiplex PCR was the method, and the copy in TCRdb shows in-frame clones only, minus some. That table furnishes V, J and clone size, whereas the DNA furnished D and trimming. The sample lists fewer than 350,000 clones; roughly 87% were seen once. The ends were cut back, 1 base at V and 1 base at J, with 17 bases in the middle. The CDR3 loop spans 18 amino acids. Germline values: CDR1 SGHVS, CDR2 FQNEAQ. The rearrangement joins TRBV7-8 to TRBJ2-4; D is undetermined. The TCR originated in a man aged 18 to 29 with active or convalescent COVID-19. Material for sequencing was peripheral blood. CDR3 sequence reads: CASSLGLTGFSAKNIQYF. The CDR3 DNA sequence: TGTGCCAGCAGCTTAGGACTGACCGGATTCTCGGCCAAAAACATTCAGTACTTC.